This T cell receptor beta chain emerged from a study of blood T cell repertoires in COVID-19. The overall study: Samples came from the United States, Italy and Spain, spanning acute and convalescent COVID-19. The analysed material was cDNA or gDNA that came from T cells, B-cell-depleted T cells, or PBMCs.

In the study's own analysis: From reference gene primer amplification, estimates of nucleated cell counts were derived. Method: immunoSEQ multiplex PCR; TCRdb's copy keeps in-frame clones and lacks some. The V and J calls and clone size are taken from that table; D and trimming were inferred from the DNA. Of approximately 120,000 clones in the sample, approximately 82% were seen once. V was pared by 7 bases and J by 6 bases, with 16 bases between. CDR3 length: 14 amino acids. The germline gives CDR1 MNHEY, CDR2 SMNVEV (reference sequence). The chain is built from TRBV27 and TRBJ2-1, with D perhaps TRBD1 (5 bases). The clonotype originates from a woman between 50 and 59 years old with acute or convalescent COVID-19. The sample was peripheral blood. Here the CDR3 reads CASTQGAVSNEQFF. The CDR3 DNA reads TGTGCCAGCACTCAAGGGGCAGTAAGCAATGAGCAGTTCTTC.